This paragraph covers one T cell receptor beta chain sequence. Only in-frame clones appear in the TCRdb table, and some are missing; sequencing was by immunoSEQ multiplex PCR. This table lists approximately 39,000 clones. The sample belongs to a study of T cells in women clearing cervical HPV infection. The TCR comes from a woman between 18 and 70 years old with a cervical HPV16 infection that either progressed to CIN3+ or cleared (not recorded which). Sequenced: blood buffy coat.

The DNA read from the CDR3 is TGTGCCAGCTCACCAGGAGCGGTACAGGGGAGTCCTCAAGAGACA. This sequence encodes CASSPGAVQGSPQET. The whole CDR3 sequence is CASSPGAVQGSPQETAFF. The chain employs TRBV18 and TRBJ1-1; 7 positions agree with TRBD1. The CDR3 goes on 3 residues after the read ends, and that part is filled in from the germline J gene. Germline CDR1 KGHSH, CDR2 LQKENI. This CDR3 is 18 amino acids long.